The T cell receptor (beta chain) described here comes from a study of T cell responses to AZD1222 COVID-19 vaccine. Notes on the study in general: Among the donors, most were white British and more were female, and clonal diversity was possibly underestimated. With dominance at 160-218 and 743-854, vaccine-associated CD4 TCRs spanned spike. Researchers took repertoire samples only after the peak T cell response had come.

The germline gives CDR1 MGHRA, CDR2 YSYEKL. V shed 1 base, J shed 6 bases, and the junction held 1 base outside the gene matches. The CDR3 loop spans 14 amino acids. Libraries were prepared by immunoSEQ multiplex PCR; TCRdb keeps only in-frame clonotypes and omits some of them. The sample contains about 85,000 clones, approximately 90% of which appear only once. Comments on this clone: Antigen unknown.

The sequence came from an adult who received the AZD1222 COVID-19 vaccine. The starting material was peripheral blood, obtained 28 days after the second AZD1222 dose. The genes are TRBV4-1 and TRBJ1-5; 9 nucleotides agree with TRBD1. CDR3 DNA: TGCGCCAGCAGCCAAGGACAGGGGGGTCAGCCCCAGCATTTT. This codes for CASSQGQGGQPQHF.